Shown below are 11 T cell receptor beta chains from a single sample sequenced in a study of tumor-infiltrating lymphocytes in glioblastoma multiforme. TCRB libraries came from RNA via three nested multiplex PCR rounds. MiXCR, run by TCRdb on the multiplex PCR reads, gives a single entry per CDR3 protein. The table lists tens of thousands of distinct CDR3 sequences, 60% to 75% of them singletons. The specimen was brain tumor tissue. The receptors were sampled from a male donor with glioblastoma.

Notes on this clonotype: Germline is not matched at one junction end, which may reflect a read error. The V and J genes are TRBV20-1 and TRBJ2-7; a possible D gene is TRBD2 (6 bases). The CDR3 contains 15 residues. Looked up from germline, CDR1 is DFQATT and CDR2 is SNEGSKA (reference sequence). The CDR3 protein is CCARKGTSEGYEQYF. CDR3 coding DNA: TGCTGTGCTAGAAAAGGGACTTCGGAGGGTTATGAGCAGTACTTC.

A remark on this clonotype: The conserved final phenylalanine or tryptophan is absent from the CDR3, which likely points to a read error. The chain has TRBV20-1 and TRBJ1-5; perhaps TRBD1 as D (6 bases). CDR1 is DFQATT and CDR2 is SNEGSKA in the germline V gene (reference sequence). This CDR3 is built from 15 residues. Trimming left V 3 bases short and J 4 bases short, with 16 bases between. The CDR3 DNA is TGCAGTGCTAGTCGGCAGGGGTTGGGTAATCAGCCCCAGCATTTA. Its protein product is CSASRQGLGNQPQHL.

The chain employs TRBV20-1 and TRBJ2-7, with TRBD2 matching 8 bases. The junction had 11 bases not matched to a gene; V was cut back by 6 bases and J by 1 base. Germline V gene lookup returns CDR1 DFQATT and CDR2 SNEGSKA (reference sequence). This CDR3 is 15 amino acids long. The CDR3 sequence: CSANPLAGGSYEQYF. CDR3 coding DNA: TGCAGTGCAAACCCCCTAGCGGGTGGTTCCTACGAGCAGTACTTC.

This clonotype was found once. V and J are TRBV5-5 and TRBJ2-3, with TRBD1 identical over 9 bases. Germline lookup yields CDR1 SGHKS and CDR2 YYEKEE (reference sequence). J lost 15 bases, V lost 6 bases, and 20 bases had no gene match. CDR3 length: 15 residues. CDR3 region: CASTRRQGVTDTLYF. CDR3 nucleotides: TGTGCCAGCACCCGTAGACAGGGGGTGACAGATACGCTATATTTT.

This clonotype was picked up many times. The chain recombines TRBV5-5 with TRBJ2-5; D remains unclear. CDR1 is SGHKS, CDR2 YYEKEE, per germline (reference sequence). The ends were cut back, 0 bases at V and 5 bases at J, with 11 bases in the middle. This CDR3 contains 14 residues. The CDR3 DNA follows: TGTGCCAGCAGCTTGGTGGTTACCGCCGAGACCCAGTACTTC. It is translated as CASSLVVTAETQYF.

As concerns this clonotype: Germline and junction disagree at one end, which may indicate a read error. The CDR3 protein is CNAWDTYEEYF. The CDR3 DNA is TGCAATGCGTGGGACACCTACGAGGAGTACTTC. This chain uses TRBV20-1 with TRBJ2-7, with D perhaps matching TRBD1 (6 bases). The CDR3 sequence is 11 residues long. In germline, CDR1 is DFQATT, CDR2 SNEGSKA (reference sequence).

A word on this clonotype: One junction end does not reproduce the germline sequence, and a read error may be involved. This chain links TRBV11-2 with TRBJ2-5; 7 nucleotides agree with TRBD2. Germline V gene lookup returns CDR1 SGHAT and CDR2 FQNNGV. The CDR3 covers 14 residues. CDR3 in DNA: TGTGCCGGCAGCTCTTTTCGGGGGGAAGAGACCCAGTACTTC. Its translation is CAGSSFRGEETQYF.

Comment on this clonotype: Mismatch with germline at one junction end may stem from a read error. This chain links TRBV28 with TRBJ1-4; TRBD1 is a possible D gene (5 bases). In germline, CDR1 is MDHEN, CDR2 SYDVKM. The CDR3 loop spans 16 amino acids. The CDR3 nucleotides read TGTACCAGCAGTTCCCTTGCCCTGGGGGATAATGAAAAACTGTTTTTT. It specifies CTSSSLALGDNEKLFF.

This clonotype was seen repeatedly, ten times or more. The rearrangement uses TRBV20-1 and TRBJ2-1; D uncertain. Trimming removed 8 bases from V and 9 bases from J, with 17 bases in between. The germline gives CDR1 DFQATT, CDR2 SNEGSKA (reference sequence). CDR3 length: 12 amino acids. The CDR3 loop is CSPLSTLGEQFF. CDR3 DNA: TGCAGTCCCTTAAGCACCCTGGGTGAGCAGTTCTTC.

V is TRBV29-1 and J is TRBJ2-7; a possible D gene is TRBD1 (6 bases). This CDR3 has 14 amino acids. V was clipped by 6 bases and J by 5 bases, with 20 bases between them. Germline lookup yields CDR1 SQVTM and CDR2 ANQGSEA. The CDR3 DNA follows: TGCAGCGTCGGAACCGGGACAAGAGTCGACGAGCAGTACTTC. Encoded protein: CSVGTGTRVDEQYF.

This chain joins TRBV20-1 and TRBJ2-3; 8 bases fit TRBD2. The CDR3 spans 16 residues. V lost 8 bases and J lost 4; bases outside the gene matches: 17. Germline loops: CDR1 DFQATT, CDR2 SNEGSKA (reference sequence). In DNA form, the CDR3 reads TGCAGTTCTGGAGTCGGGGGGGCGAGGGATGCAGATACGCAGTATTTT. Residues: CSSGVGGARDADTQYF.